One and the same sample provided the 27 T cell receptor beta chains below, sequenced in a study of post-analysis software for immune sequencing data. Study-wide results and caveats: Four or five TRBV segments were more frequent in patients than controls; TRBV5-6, TRBV5-1 and TRBV20-1 belonged to this group.

These receptors lack a known antigen. Sequencing libraries made from TCR beta cDNA carried unique molecular identifiers. One entry per CDR3 protein results from TCRdb running MiXCR on the PCR reads. The sample has 450,000 to 650,000 distinct CDR3 sequences; roughly 47% are singletons. Sequenced input: blood. Receptors originate from a girl between 5 and 17 years old with multiple sclerosis.

The CDR3 nucleotides read TGCAGTGCTAGTGATGGGGAGTATAGCACAGATACGCAGTATTTT. Translating gives CSASDGEYSTDTQYF. V gene TRBV20-1 combines with J gene TRBJ2-3; perhaps TRBD2 as D (5 bases). There are 15 residues in the CDR3. V gave up 3 bases and J gave up 0 bases, with 13 bases separating them. Germline V gives CDR1 DFQATT, CDR2 SNEGSKA (reference sequence).

V is TRBV13 and J is TRBJ1-2; the D gene is possibly TRBD1 (6 bases). From germline, CDR1 is PRHDT and CDR2 FYEKMQ (reference sequence). The CDR3 extends over 14 amino acids. V lost 3 bases and J 3 bases, leaving 11 bases between the germline ends. The CDR3 reads CASSFPGGDYGYTF. In nucleotides, the CDR3 is TGTGCCAGCAGCTTCCCTGGGGGCGACTATGGCTACACCTTC.

The V call is TRBV12-3 or TRBV12-4, the J call TRBJ2-1; D is ambiguous. This CDR3 region has 12 residues. The V gene lost 3 bases and the J gene lost 10 bases, with 10 bases spanning the gap. The CDR3 here is CASSFGEYEQFF. In nucleotides, the CDR3 is TGTGCCAGCAGTTTTGGGGAATACGAGCAGTTCTTC.

The V and J genes are TRBV12-3 or TRBV12-4 and TRBJ2-7, with 8 positions matching TRBD1. With V trimmed by 5 bases and J by 3 bases, 12 bases remained unmatched. The CDR3 runs to 16 residues. The CDR3 sequence is CASSLRQGNLLYEQYF. The CDR3 DNA reads as TGTGCCAGCAGTCTACGACAGGGGAACCTCCTCTACGAGCAGTACTTC.

This clonotype was counted between two and nine times. The chain joins TRBV4-1 to TRBJ2-3, with D uncertain. CDR3 size: 13 residues. In germline, CDR1 is MGHRA, CDR2 YSYEKL. V dropped 5 bases and J dropped 4 bases, with 10 bases sitting between them. CDR3 DNA sequence: TGCGCCAGCAGCTTTGGGCCACCAGATACGCAGTATTTT. Residues: CASSFGPPDTQYF.

CDR3 in amino acids: CASSIDLERGGPDEQFF. Here the CDR3 DNA reads TGTGCCAGTAGTATAGATCTCGAGCGGGGGGGCCCCGATGAGCAGTTCTTC. The genes are TRBV19 and TRBJ2-1; the match to TRBD2 covers 10 bases. The CDR3 totals 17 residues. V dropped 0 bases and J dropped 8; count of bases not matched to a gene: 10. Germline V CDR1 and CDR2: LNHDA, SQIVND (reference sequence).

This chain joins TRBV29-1 and TRBJ2-3; tentatively, D is TRBD2 (6 bases). In germline, CDR1 is SQVTM, CDR2 ANQGSEA. The CDR3 covers 15 residues. Trimming removed 0 bases at V and 7 bases at J, with 17 bases between. DNA for the CDR3: TGCAGCGTTGAAGATCCGTCCGGGACTTCCTATACGCAGTATTTT. Amino acids: CSVEDPSGTSYTQYF.

The genes are TRBV6-5 and TRBJ1-1, with TRBD1 matching over 7 bases. The V segment lost 7 bases and the J segment 1 base; nucleotides outside the gene matches: 9. This CDR3 spans 15 amino acids. Germline V gives CDR1 MNHEY, CDR2 SVGAGI. The CDR3 loop reads CASIPTGAWNTEAFF. CDR3 coding DNA: TGTGCCAGCATCCCTACAGGGGCCTGGAACACTGAAGCTTTCTTT.

There are a few counts of this clonotype. The chain couples TRBV20-1 to TRBJ1-2, with 10 bases matching TRBD1. The CDR3 is 16 amino acids. From germline, CDR1 is DFQATT and CDR2 SNEGSKA (reference sequence). Unmatched junction bases numbered 14, after V lost 3 bases and J lost 7 bases. CDR3 sequence reads: CSARTFERDRGSGYTF. In nucleotides, the CDR3 is TGCAGTGCTAGGACGTTCGAGAGGGACAGGGGATCTGGCTACACCTTC.

The chain uses TRBV18 and TRBJ2-5; 10 bases are shared with TRBD1. The J call may be wrong; the DNA end is better matched by TRBJ2-7. The germline CDR1 and CDR2 sequences are KGHSH and LQKENI. The CDR3 has 15 amino acids. The CDR3 region is CASSPPGQGFLEQYF. The CDR3 DNA reads as TGTGCCAGCTCACCACCGGGACAGGGGTTTCTCGAGCAGTACTTC.

The chain joins TRBV4-1 to TRBJ2-7; D unclear. V was cut by 1 base and J by 2 bases, with 12 bases left in between. CDR3 length: 15 amino acids. Germline V gives CDR1 MGHRA, CDR2 YSYEKL. The CDR3 region has the DNA TGCGCCAGCAGCCAAGTTTGGACGGAACCCTACGAGCAGTACTTC. It translates to CASSQVWTEPYEQYF.

This clonotype was detected a few times. V gene TRBV20-1 combines with J gene TRBJ2-1, with D hard to call. Trimming shortened V by 6 bases and J by 4 bases, and 7 bases separated the two germline ends. Germline CDR1 reads DFQATT; CDR2 reads SNEGSKA (reference sequence). The CDR3 sequence is 11 residues long. CDR3 in DNA: TGCAGTGCCCAGGCTTACAATGAGCAGTTCTTC. It specifies CSAQAYNEQFF.

The chain has TRBV5-1 and TRBJ2-2, with a tentative D call TRBD1 (7 bases). V lost 7 bases to trimming and J lost 6 bases, with 16 bases between them. CDR3 length: 14 residues. Looked up from germline, CDR1 is SGHRS and CDR2 is YFSETQ. CDR3 sequence (DNA): TGCGCCAGCCGGAGGGGGCTGGGCCCCGGGGAGCTGTTTTTT. Amino acid sequence: CASRRGLGPGELFF.

This rearrangement joins TRBV9 to TRBJ1-5, with D perhaps TRBD1 (6 bases). The V gene's germline CDR1 is SGDLS and CDR2 YYNGEE. V was pared by 5 bases and J by 2 bases, with 29 bases between. The CDR3 totals 20 residues. The CDR3 region is CASSFFKIGQFNRGNQPQHF. In DNA form, the CDR3 reads TGTGCCAGCAGTTTCTTTAAAATCGGACAGTTTAATAGGGGCAATCAGCCCCAGCATTTT.

This clonotype was picked up a small number of times. This chain connects TRBV12-3 or TRBV12-4 to TRBJ2-6; tentative D call: TRBD2 (5 bases). CDR3 length equals 15 residues. V was shortened by 6 bases and J by 2 bases, with 11 bases between the two germline ends. CDR3 coding DNA: TGTGCCAGCAGGGAGAGGGCCCCTGGGGCCAACGTCCTGACTTTC. Protein sequence: CASRERAPGANVLTF.

CDR3: CAISGSSQETQYF. The CDR3 nucleotides read TGTGCCATCAGCGGGAGCTCCCAAGAGACCCAGTACTTC. This sequence joins TRBV10-3 and TRBJ2-5; D possibly corresponds to TRBD2 (6 bases). Germline V lookup: CDR1 ENHRY, CDR2 SYGVKD. Trimming removed 6 bases at V and 1 base at J, with 9 bases between. This CDR3 is 13 amino acids long.

This clonotype was seen more than once but under ten times. The chain uses TRBV12-3 or TRBV12-4 and TRBJ1-4; D call uncertain. The CDR3 is 13 amino acids. Trimming shortened V by 5 bases and J by 11 bases, and 15 bases separated the two germline ends. CDR3 in DNA: TGTGCCAGCAGTCCCACCAACCTTCGGAAACTGTTTTTT. It yields the protein CASSPTNLRKLFF.

The chain joins TRBV4-1 to TRBJ1-2, with D perhaps matching TRBD1 (6 bases). V was shortened by 4 bases and J by 6 bases, with 12 bases between the two germline ends. Germline CDR1 reads MGHRA; CDR2 reads YSYEKL. The CDR3 length is 13 residues. In DNA, the CDR3 is TGCGCCAGCAGCCGAGACAGGAGGAATGGCTACACCTTC. Residues: CASSRDRRNGYTF.

The CDR3 sequence is CASSLTGKWTDTQYF. In DNA form, the CDR3 reads TGTGCCAGCAGTCTCACCGGGAAGTGGACAGATACGCAGTATTTT. V is TRBV6-6 and J is TRBJ2-3; possibly TRBD2 for D (5 bases). V shed 5 bases and J shed 3 bases, with 15 bases lying between them. The CDR3 is 15 amino acids. Germline V gives CDR1 MNHNY, CDR2 SVGAGI (reference sequence).

The gene calls are TRBV27 and TRBJ2-7; TRBD1 might be the D (6 bases). Trimming pared 5 bases from V and 5 bases from J, leaving 25 bases between. The length of the CDR3 is 17 residues. CDR1 MNHEY and CDR2 SMNVEV come from the germline V gene (reference sequence). Here the CDR3 reads CASSRLPRSGGGHEQYF. The CDR3 nucleotides read TGTGCCAGCAGTCGTCTCCCCCGCTCTGGGGGCGGCCACGAGCAGTACTTC.

The chain couples TRBV2 to TRBJ2-1; 10 bases align to TRBD2. J lost 7 bases, V lost 7 bases, and 4 bases had no gene match. The germline gives CDR1 SNHLY, CDR2 FYNNEI. CDR3 length: 13 amino acids. The CDR3 protein is CASTGLAVNEQFF. CDR3 in DNA: TGTGCCAGCACCGGACTAGCGGTGAATGAGCAGTTCTTC.

This clonotype was detected once. The rearrangement uses TRBV29-1 and TRBJ2-7; D is ambiguous. The germline CDR1 and CDR2 sequences are SQVTM and ANQGSEA. Deletions cut 1 base from V and 1 base from J, with 8 bases between. The CDR3 runs to 13 residues. CDR3 sequence reads: CSVEVPESYEQYF. CDR3 sequence (DNA): TGCAGCGTTGAAGTCCCGGAGTCCTACGAGCAGTACTTC.

This clonotype was found a few times. CDR3 loop: CSARGEGRGYTF. In nucleotides, the CDR3 is TGCAGTGCTAGAGGTGAGGGGCGAGGCTACACCTTC. The J gene is TRBJ1-2, the V gene TRBV20-1, with a tentative D call TRBD1 (5 bases). This CDR3 is 12 amino acids long. Deletions cut 1 base from V and 8 bases from J, with 11 bases between. Germline CDR1 DFQATT, CDR2 SNEGSKA (reference sequence).

The chain employs TRBV4-1 and TRBJ2-1; D uncertain. Trimming cost V 0 bases and J 11 bases, with 17 bases left between them. This CDR3 region has 15 residues. Germline CDR1 reads MGHRA; CDR2 reads YSYEKL. CDR3 coding DNA: TGCGCCAGCAGCCAAGAATCTGTAGGAGCGAGGAAGCAGTTCTTC. This codes for CASSQESVGARKQFF.

J is TRBJ2-6 and V is TRBV12-3 or TRBV12-4, with D perhaps being TRBD1 or TRBD2 (5 bases each). This CDR3 contains 17 residues. Trimming took 3 bases from V and 0 from J, leaving 12 bases between them. This CDR3 is CASSLGDGYSGANVLTF. The DNA for the CDR3 is TGTGCCAGCAGTTTGGGGGACGGCTACTCTGGGGCCAACGTCCTGACTTTC.

This clonotype was picked up a small number of times. The rearrangement uses TRBV28 and TRBJ2-7; TRBD1 agrees at 8 bases. The DNA matches TRBJ2-5 better at its end, which makes the J call doubtful. Germline V lookup: CDR1 MDHEN, CDR2 SYDVKM. The CDR3 totals 17 residues. Written as DNA, the CDR3 is TGTGCCAGCAACCCTGGACAGGGACGGCGGCGGTGGGAGACCCAGTACTTC. It codes for CASNPGQGRRRWETQYF.

This clonotype has just a few counts. The V and J genes are TRBV7-3 and TRBJ2-1; 8 positions agree with TRBD1. Trimming took 5 bases from V and 4 from J; bases not matched to a gene: 7. The CDR3 extends over 15 amino acids. Germline-derived CDR1 and CDR2 are SGHTA and FQGTGA. CDR3 DNA: TGTGCCAGCAGCCAATACCGGGACAGGTACAATGAGCAGTTCTTC. This translates into CASSQYRDRYNEQFF.